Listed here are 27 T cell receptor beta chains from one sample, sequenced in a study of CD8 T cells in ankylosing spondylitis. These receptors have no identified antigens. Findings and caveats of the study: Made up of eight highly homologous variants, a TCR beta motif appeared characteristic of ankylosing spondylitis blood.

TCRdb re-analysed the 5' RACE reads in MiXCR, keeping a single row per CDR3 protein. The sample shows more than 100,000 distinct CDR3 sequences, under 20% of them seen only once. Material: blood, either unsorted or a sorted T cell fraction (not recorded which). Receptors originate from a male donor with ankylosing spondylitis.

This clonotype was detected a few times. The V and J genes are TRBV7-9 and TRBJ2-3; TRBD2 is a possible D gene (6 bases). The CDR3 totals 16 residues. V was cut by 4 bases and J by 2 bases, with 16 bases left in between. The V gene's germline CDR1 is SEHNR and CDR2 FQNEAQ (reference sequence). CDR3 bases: TGTGCCAGCAGCTCCCGGAGGGGCGGCTACACAGATACGCAGTATTTT. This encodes CASSSRRGGYTDTQYF.

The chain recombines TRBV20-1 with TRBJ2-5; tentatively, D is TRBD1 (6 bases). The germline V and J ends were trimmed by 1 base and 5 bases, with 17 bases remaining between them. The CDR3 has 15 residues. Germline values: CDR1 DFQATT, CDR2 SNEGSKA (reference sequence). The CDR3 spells CSARGQSGVGETQYF. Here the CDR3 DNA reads TGCAGTGCTAGAGGCCAGTCAGGGGTCGGGGAGACCCAGTACTTC.

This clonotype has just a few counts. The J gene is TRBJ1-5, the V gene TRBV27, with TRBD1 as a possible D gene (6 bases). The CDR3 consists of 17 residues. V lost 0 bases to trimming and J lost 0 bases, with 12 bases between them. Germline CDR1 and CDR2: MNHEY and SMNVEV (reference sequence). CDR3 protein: CASSLSAGVLSNQPQHF. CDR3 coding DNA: TGTGCCAGCAGTTTATCGGCAGGGGTTCTTAGCAATCAGCCCCAGCATTTT.

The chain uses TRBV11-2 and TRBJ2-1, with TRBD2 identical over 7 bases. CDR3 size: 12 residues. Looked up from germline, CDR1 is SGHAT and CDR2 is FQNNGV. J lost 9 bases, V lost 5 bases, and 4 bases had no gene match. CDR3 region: CASSRTSFEQFF. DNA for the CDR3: TGTGCCAGCAGCCGGACTAGTTTTGAGCAGTTCTTC.

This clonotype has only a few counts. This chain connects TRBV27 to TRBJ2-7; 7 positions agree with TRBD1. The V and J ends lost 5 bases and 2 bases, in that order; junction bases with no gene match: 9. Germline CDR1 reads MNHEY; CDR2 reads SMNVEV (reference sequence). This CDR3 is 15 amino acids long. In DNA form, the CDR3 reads TGTGCCAGCAGTCTCGACAGGGTAGTCCCCTACGAGCAGTACTTC. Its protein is CASSLDRVVPYEQYF.

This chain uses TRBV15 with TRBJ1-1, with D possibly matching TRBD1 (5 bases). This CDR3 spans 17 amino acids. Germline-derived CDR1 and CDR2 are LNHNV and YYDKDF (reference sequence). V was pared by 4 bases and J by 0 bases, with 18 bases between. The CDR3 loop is CATSTSHSGSVNTEAFF. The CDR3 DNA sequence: TGTGCCACCAGCACCTCACATTCAGGGTCTGTGAACACTGAAGCTTTCTTT.

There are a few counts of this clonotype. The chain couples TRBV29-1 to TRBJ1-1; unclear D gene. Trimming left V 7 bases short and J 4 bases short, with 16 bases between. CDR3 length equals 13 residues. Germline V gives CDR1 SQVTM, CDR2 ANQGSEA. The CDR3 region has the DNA TGCAGCGGGGATGGAGGAGGAGTCACTGAAGCTTTCTTT. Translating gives CSGDGGGVTEAFF. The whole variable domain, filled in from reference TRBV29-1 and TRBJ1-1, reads SAVISQKPSRDICQRGTSLTIQCQVDSQVTMMFWYRQQPGQSLTLIATANQGSEATYESGFVIDKFPISRPNLTFSTLTVSNMSPEDSSIYLCSGDGGGVTEAFFGQGTRLTVV.

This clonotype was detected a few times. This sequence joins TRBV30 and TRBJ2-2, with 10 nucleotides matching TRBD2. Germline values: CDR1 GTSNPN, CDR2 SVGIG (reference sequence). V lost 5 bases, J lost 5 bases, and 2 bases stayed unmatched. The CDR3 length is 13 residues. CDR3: CAWVAGGTGELFF. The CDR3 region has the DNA TGTGCCTGGGTAGCGGGAGGTACCGGGGAGCTGTTTTTT.

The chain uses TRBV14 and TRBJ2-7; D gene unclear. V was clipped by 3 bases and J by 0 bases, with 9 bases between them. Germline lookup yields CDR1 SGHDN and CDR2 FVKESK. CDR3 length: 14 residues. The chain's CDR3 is CASSQWQTSYEQYF. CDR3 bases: TGTGCCAGCAGCCAGTGGCAGACCTCCTACGAGCAGTACTTC.

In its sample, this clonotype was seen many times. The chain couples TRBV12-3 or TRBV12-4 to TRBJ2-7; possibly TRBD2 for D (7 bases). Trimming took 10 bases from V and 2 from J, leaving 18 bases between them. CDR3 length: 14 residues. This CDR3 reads CATSGGGGTYEQYF. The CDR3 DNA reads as TGTGCCACCTCGGGGGGCGGGGGAACCTACGAGCAGTACTTC.

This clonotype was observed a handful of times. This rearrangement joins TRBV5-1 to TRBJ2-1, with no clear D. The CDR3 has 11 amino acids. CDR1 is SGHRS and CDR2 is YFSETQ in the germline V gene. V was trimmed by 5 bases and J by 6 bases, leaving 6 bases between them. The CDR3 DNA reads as TGCGCCAGCAGGGACGGCAATGAGCAGTTCTTC. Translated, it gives CASRDGNEQFF. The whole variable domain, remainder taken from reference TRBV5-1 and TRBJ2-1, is KAGVTQTPRYLIKTRGQQVTLSCSPISGHRSVSWYQQTPGQGLQFLFEYFSETQRNKGNFPGRFSGRQFSNSRSEMNVSTLELGDSALYLCASRDGNEQFFGPGTRLTVL.

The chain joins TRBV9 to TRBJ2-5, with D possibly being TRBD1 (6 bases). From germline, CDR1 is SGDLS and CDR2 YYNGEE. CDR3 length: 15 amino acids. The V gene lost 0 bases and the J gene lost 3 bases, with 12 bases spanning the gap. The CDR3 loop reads CASSVEGHGKETQYF. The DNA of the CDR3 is TGTGCCAGCAGCGTAGAGGGACACGGTAAAGAGACCCAGTACTTC.

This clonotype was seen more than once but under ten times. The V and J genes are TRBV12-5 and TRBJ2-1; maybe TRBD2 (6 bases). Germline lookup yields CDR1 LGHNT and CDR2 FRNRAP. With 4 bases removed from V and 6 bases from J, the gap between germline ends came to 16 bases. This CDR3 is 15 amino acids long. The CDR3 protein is CASGSPGLTSNEQFF. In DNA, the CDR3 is TGTGCTAGTGGTTCGCCGGGACTGACATCCAATGAGCAGTTCTTC. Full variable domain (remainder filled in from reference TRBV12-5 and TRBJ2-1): DARVTQTPRHKVTEMGQEVTMRCQPILGHNTVFWYRQTMMQGLELLAYFRNRAPLDDSGMPKDRFSAEMPDATLATLKIQPSEPRDSAVYFCASGSPGLTSNEQFFGPGTRLTVL.

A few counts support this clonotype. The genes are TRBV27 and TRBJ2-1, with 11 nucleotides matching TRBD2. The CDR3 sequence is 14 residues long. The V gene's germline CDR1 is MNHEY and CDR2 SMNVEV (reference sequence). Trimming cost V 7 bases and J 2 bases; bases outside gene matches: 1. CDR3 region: CASIAGGTYNEQFF. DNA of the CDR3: TGTGCCAGCATAGCGGGAGGGACCTACAATGAGCAGTTCTTC.

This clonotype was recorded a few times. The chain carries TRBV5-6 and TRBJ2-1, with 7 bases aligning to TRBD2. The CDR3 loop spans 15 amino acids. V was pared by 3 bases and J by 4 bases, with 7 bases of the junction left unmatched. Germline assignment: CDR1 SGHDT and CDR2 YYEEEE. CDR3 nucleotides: TGTGCCAGCAGCTCCCTAGCGGAGCTATACAATGAGCAGTTCTTC. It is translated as CASSSLAELYNEQFF. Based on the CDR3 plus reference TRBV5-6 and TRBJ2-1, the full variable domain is DAGVTQSPTHLIKTRGQQVTLRCSPKSGHDTVSWYQQALGQGPQFIFQYYEEEERQRGNFPDRFSGHQFPNYSSELNVNALLLGDSALYLCASSSLAELYNEQFFGPGTRLTVL.

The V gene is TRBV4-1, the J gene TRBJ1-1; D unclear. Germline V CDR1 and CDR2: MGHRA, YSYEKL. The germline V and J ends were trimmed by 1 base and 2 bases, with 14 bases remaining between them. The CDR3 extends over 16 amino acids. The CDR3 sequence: CASSQVAPTANTEAFF. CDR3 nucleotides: TGCGCCAGCAGCCAAGTTGCCCCCACAGCTAACACTGAAGCTTTCTTT.

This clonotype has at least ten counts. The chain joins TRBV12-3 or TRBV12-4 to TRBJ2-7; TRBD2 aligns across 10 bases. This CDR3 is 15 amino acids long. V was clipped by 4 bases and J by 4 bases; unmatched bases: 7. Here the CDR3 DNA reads TGTGCCAGCAGTTACCTAGCGGGAGTGTTTTACGAGCAGTACTTC. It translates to CASSYLAGVFYEQYF.

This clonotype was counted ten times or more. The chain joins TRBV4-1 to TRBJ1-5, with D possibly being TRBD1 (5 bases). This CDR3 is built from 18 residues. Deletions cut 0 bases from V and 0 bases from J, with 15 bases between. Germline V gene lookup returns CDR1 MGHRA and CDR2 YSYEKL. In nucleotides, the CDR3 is TGCGCCAGCAGCCAAGAGGCTGTAGGGGATTATAGCAATCAGCCCCAGCATTTT. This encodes CASSQEAVGDYSNQPQHF.

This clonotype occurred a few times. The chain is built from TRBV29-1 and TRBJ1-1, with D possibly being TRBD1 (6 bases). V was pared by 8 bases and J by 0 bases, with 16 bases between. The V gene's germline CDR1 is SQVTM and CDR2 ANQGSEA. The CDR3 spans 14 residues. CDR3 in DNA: TGCAGCTCCCGGGGAGGGACAATGAACACTGAAGCTTTCTTT. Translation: CSSRGGTMNTEAFF.

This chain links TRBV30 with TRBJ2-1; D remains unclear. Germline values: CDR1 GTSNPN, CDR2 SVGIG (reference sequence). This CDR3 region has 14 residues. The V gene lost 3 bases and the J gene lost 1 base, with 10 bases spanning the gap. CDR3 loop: CAWSVMGSYNEQFF. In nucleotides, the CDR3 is TGTGCCTGGAGCGTCATGGGGTCCTACAATGAGCAGTTCTTC. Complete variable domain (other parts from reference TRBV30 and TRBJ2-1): SQTIHQWPATLVQPVGSPLSLECTVEGTSNPNLYWYRQAAGRGLQLLFYSVGIGQISSEVPQNLSASRPQDRQFILSSKKLLLSDSGFYLCAWSVMGSYNEQFFGPGTRLTVL.

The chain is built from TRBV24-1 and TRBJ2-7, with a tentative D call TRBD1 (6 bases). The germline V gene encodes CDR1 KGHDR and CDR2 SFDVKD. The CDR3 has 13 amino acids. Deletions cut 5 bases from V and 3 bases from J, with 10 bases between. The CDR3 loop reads CATSAGRGYEQYF. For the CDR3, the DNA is TGTGCCACCAGTGCCGGCAGGGGCTACGAGCAGTACTTC.

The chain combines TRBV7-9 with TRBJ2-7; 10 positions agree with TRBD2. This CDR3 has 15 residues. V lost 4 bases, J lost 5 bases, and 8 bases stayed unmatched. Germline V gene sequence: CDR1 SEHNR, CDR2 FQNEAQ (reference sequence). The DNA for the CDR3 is TGTGCCAGCAGCTCCTGGGAGCGGGAGGGCCACGAGCAGTACTTC. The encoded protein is CASSSWEREGHEQYF.

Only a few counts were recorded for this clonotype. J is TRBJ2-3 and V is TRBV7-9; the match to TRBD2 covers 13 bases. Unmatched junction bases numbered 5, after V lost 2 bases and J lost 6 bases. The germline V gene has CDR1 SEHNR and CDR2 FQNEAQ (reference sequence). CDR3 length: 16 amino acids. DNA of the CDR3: TGTGCCAGCAGCTTAATAGGACTAGCGGGAGACGATACGCAGTATTTT. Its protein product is CASSLIGLAGDDTQYF.

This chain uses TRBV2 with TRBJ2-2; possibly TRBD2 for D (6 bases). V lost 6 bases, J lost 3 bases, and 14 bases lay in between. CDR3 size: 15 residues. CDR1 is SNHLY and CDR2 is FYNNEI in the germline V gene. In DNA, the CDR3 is TGTGCCAGCAGCCTAAGGAGGGATTACACCGGGGAGCTGTTTTTT. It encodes CASSLRRDYTGELFF.

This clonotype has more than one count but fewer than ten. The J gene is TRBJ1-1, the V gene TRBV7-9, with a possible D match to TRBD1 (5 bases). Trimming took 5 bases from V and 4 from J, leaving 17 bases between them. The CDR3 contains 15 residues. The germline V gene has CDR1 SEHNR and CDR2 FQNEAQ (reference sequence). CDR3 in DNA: TGTGCCAGCAGCCCGCGAGAAGGGGTGGGCACTGAAGCTTTCTTT. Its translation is CASSPREGVGTEAFF.

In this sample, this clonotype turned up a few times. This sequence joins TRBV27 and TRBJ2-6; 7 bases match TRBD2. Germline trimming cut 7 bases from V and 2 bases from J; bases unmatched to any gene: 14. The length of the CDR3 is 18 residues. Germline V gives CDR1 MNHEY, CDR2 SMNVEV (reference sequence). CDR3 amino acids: CASMRGLAAVTGANVLTF. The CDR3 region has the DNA TGTGCCAGCATGAGGGGCCTAGCGGCTGTAACTGGGGCCAACGTCCTGACTTTC.

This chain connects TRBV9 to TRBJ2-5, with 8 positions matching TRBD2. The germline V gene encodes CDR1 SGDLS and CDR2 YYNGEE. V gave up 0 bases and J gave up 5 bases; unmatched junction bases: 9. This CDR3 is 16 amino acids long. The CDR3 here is CASSVGDSGIGETQYF. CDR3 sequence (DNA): TGTGCCAGCAGCGTAGGTGATAGCGGGATCGGTGAGACCCAGTACTTC.